The clone carrying this T cell receptor beta chain has at least ten counts. Antigen: not known. According to the study, genomic DNA was the template for TCR beta VDJ and CDR3 profiling. TCRdb re-called the reads with MiXCR, one entry per CDR3 protein. Of fewer than 200,000 distinct CDR3 sequences in the sample, 63% were seen once. The data were taken from a study of CD8+CD57+ T cells in acquired aplastic anemia. Study information: Sorted CD4+ plus CD8+ cells gave DNA averaging 3.2 ug.

Study-wide results and limits: Significance was not reached for CD8+ Simpson's diversity between patients and controls. Sharing between patients and controls was observed for over 25 CD8+ CDR3 sequences.

The CDR3 is made up of 18 amino acids. CDR1 and CDR2 from the germline V gene are LNHDA and SQIVND (reference sequence). Trimming at V came to 3 bases and at J to 6 bases, leaving 19 bases not matched to a gene. The rearrangement joins TRBV19 to TRBJ1-2; 7 positions agree with TRBD1. This clonotype was sampled from a human donor in good health. The material sequenced was sorted CD4+, CD8+, or CD8+CD57+ T cells (not recorded which) from PBMCs. CDR3 loop: CASSIYSGTDRVIHGYTF. The CDR3 nucleotides read TGTGCCAGTAGTATCTACTCCGGGACAGACAGGGTAATACATGGCTACACCTTC.